The 2 T cell receptor beta chains presented below share a single source sample, sequenced in a study of immune heterogeneity within non-small cell lung tumors. For each sample, template was approximately 0.6 ug of bulk tumor genomic DNA. From each primary tumor, several far-apart biopsies were obtained during surgery. Before undergoing curative surgery, patients had newly diagnosed non-small cell lung cancer that was untreated. Amplification of TCR beta CDR3 was performed by multiplex PCR with 32 V and 13 J primers. Using its own MiXCR run on the multiplex PCR reads, TCRdb lists one record per CDR3 protein. The table includes approximately 7,200 distinct CDR3 sequences, approximately 20% detected once. Sequencing was carried out using lung tumor tissue. The receptors here all came from a man aged 55 to 70 with non-small cell lung cancer.

In its sample, this clonotype was seen many times. The chain joins TRBV10-2 to TRBJ2-3; no clear D. CDR1 is WSHSY and CDR2 is SAAADI in the germline V gene. Trimming shortened V by 3 bases and J by 0 bases, and 13 bases separated the two germline ends. The CDR3 has 16 amino acids. The CDR3 protein is CASSDLAGTSTDTQYF. In nucleotides, the CDR3 is TGCGCCAGCAGTGATCTGGCAGGTACTAGCACAGATACGCAGTATTTT.

This clonotype has just a few counts. The chain couples TRBV20-1 to TRBJ2-5; the match to TRBD2 covers 15 bases. The CDR3 spans 19 residues. The ends lost 3 bases at V and 2 bases at J; junction bases unmatched: 13. CDR1 and CDR2 from the germline V gene are DFQATT and SNEGSKA (reference sequence). CDR3: CSASGFTGLAGGAQETQYF. In DNA, the CDR3 is TGCAGTGCTAGCGGATTCACGGGACTAGCGGGAGGTGCACAAGAGACCCAGTACTTC.